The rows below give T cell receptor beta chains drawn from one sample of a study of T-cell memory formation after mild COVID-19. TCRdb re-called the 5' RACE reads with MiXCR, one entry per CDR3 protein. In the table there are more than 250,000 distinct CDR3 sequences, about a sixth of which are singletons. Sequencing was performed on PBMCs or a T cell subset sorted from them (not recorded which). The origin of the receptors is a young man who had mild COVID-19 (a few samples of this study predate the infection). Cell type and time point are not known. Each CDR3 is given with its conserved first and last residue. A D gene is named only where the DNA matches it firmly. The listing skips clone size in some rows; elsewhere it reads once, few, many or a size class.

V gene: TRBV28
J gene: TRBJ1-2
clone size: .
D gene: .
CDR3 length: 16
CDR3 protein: CASSLWWTKVSYGYTF
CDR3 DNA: TGTGCCAGCAGTTTATGGTGGACAAAAGTTTCCTATGGCTACACCTTC

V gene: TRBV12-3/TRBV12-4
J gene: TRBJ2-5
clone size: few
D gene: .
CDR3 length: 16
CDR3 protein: CASSLGAGHSVGTQYF
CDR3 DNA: TGTGCCAGCAGTTTAGGCGCGGGACACTCGGTGGGGACCCAGTACTTC

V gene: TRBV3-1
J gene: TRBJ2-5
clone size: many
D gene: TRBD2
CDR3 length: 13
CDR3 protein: CASSLRLAETQYF
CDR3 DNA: TGTGCCAGCAGCCTTCGACTAGCGGAGACCCAGTACTTC

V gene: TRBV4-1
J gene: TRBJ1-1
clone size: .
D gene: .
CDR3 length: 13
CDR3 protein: CASSQEGYRASFF
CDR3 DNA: TGCGCCAGCAGCCAAGAAGGGTACAGGGCCTCGTTCTTT

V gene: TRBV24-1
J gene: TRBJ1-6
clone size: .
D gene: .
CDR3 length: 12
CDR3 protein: CAIRGQISPLHF
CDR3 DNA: TGTGCCATCCGGGGGCAGATTTCACCCCTCCACTTT

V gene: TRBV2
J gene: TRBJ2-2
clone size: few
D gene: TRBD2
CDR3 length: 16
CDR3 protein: CASSNSGGAGTGELFF
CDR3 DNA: TGTGCCAGCAGTAATAGCGGGGGGGCCGGCACCGGGGAGCTGTTTTTT

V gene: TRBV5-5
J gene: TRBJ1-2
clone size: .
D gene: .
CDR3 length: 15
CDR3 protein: CASSLSGTSTYGYTF
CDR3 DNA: TGTGCCAGCAGCTTGTCCGGGACTTCTACCTATGGCTACACCTTC

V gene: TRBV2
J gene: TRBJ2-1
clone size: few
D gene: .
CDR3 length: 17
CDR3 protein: CASSTTAGAHTNNEQFF
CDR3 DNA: TGTGCCAGCAGTACTACAGCCGGGGCACACACGAACAATGAGCAGTTCTTC

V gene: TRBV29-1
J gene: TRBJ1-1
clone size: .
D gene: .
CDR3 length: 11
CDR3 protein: CSVLLGGGAFF
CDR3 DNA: TGCAGCGTTCTTTTGGGAGGAGGGGCTTTCTTT

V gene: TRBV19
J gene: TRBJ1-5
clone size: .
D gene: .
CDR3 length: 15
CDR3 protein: CASSSEGADNQPQHF
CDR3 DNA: TGTGCCAGTAGCTCAGAAGGGGCGGACAATCAGCCCCAGCATTTT

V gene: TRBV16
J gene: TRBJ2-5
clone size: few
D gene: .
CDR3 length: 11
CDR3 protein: CASSQKGSQYF
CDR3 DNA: TGTGCCAGCAGCCAGAAGGGGAGCCAGTACTTC

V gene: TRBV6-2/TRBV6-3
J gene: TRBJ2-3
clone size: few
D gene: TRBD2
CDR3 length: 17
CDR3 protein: CASTPGLAGWAGDTQYF
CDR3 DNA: TGTGCCAGCACCCCTGGACTAGCGGGGTGGGCGGGAGATACGCAGTATTTT

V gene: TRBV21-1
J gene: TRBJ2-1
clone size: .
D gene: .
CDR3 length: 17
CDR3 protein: CASSKEAGSGDVIEQFF
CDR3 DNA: TGTGCCAGCAGCAAAGAGGCGGGCAGCGGGGATGTCATTGAGCAGTTCTTC

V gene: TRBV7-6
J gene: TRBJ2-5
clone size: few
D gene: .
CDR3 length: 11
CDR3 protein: CATSSWAAQYF
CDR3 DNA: TGTGCCACCTCCTCGTGGGCGGCCCAGTACTTC

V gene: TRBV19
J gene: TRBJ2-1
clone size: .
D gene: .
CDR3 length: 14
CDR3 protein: CASSIENWYNEQFF
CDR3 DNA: TGTGCCAGTAGTATTGAAAACTGGTACAATGAGCAGTTCTTC

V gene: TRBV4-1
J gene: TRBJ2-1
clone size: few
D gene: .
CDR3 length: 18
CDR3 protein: CASSQEEEERATYNEQFF
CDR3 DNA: TGCGCCAGCAGCCAAGAGGAGGAGGAGCGGGCGACCTACAATGAGCAGTTCTTC

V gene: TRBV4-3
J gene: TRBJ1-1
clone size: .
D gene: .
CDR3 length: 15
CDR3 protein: CASSQVYEGWTEAFF
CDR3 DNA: TGCGCCAGCAGCCAGGTCTATGAGGGATGGACTGAAGCTTTCTTT

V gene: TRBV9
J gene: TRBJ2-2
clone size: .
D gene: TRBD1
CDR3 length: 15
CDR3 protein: CASSADRGYTGELFF
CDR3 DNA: TGTGCCAGCAGCGCGGACAGGGGGTACACCGGGGAGCTGTTTTTT

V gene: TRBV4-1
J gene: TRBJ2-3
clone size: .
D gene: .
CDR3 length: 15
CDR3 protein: CASSQAGASTDTQYF
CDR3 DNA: TGCGCCAGCAGCCAAGCGGGGGCTAGCACAGATACGCAGTATTTT

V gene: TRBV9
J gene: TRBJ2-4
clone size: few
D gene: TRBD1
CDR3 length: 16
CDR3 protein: CASSERDRGAKNIQYF
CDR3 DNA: TGTGCCAGCAGCGAGAGGGACAGGGGAGCCAAAAACATTCAGTACTTC

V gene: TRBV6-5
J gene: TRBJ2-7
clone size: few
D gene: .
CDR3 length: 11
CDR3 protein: CASRTYYEQYF
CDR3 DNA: TGTGCCAGCAGGACCTACTACGAGCAGTACTTC

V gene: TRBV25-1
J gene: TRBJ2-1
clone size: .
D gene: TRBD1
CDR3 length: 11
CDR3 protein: CATPRRDREFF
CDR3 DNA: TGTGCCACCCCGAGACGGGACAGGGAGTTCTTC

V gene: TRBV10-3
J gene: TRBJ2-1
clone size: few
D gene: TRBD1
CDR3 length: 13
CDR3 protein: CAIRDRGYNEQFF
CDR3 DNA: TGTGCCATCAGGGACAGGGGCTACAATGAGCAGTTCTTC

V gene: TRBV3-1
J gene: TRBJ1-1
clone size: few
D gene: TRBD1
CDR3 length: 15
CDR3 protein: CASSQSEQGATGGFF
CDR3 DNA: TGTGCCAGCAGCCAAAGCGAGCAGGGGGCGACCGGAGGTTTCTTT

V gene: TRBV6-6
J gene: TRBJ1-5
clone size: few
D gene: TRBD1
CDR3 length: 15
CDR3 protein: CASSYPSGGDQPQHF
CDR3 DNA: TGTGCCAGCAGTTACCCCTCAGGGGGCGATCAGCCCCAGCATTTT

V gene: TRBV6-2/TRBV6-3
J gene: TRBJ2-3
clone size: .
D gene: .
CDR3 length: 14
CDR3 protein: CASRWSGSTDTQYF
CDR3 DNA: TGTGCCAGCAGGTGGTCGGGCAGCACAGATACGCAGTATTTT

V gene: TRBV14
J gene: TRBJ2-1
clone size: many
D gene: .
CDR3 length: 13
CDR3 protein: CASSLSGPNEQFF
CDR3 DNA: TGTGCCAGCAGCCTTAGCGGTCCCAATGAGCAGTTCTTC

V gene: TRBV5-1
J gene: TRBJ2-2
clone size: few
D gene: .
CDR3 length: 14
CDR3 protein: CASRSGTYTGELFF
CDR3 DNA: TGCGCCAGCAGGTCCGGGACCTACACCGGGGAGCTGTTTTTT

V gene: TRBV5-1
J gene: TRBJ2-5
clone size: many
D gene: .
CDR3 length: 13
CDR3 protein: CASSLGGVEIQYF
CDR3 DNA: TGCGCCAGCAGCTTGGGCGGGGTTGAGATCCAGTACTTC

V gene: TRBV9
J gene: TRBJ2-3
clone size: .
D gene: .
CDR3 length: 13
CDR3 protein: CASSVPSTDTQYF
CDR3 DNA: TGTGCCAGCAGCGTCCCTAGCACAGATACGCAGTATTTT

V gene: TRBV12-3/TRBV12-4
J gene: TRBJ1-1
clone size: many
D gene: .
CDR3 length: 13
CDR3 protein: CASSPPRVEEAFF
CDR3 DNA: TGTGCCAGCAGTCCCCCGAGGGTGGAGGAAGCTTTCTTT

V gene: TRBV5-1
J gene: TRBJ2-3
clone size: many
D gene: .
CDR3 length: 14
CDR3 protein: CASSNGGSTDTQYF
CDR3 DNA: TGCGCCAGCAGCAACGGGGGAAGCACAGATACGCAGTATTTT

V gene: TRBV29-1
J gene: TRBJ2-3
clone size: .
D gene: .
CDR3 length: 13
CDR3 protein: CSVWRTGTDTQYF
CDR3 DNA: TGCAGCGTTTGGAGGACTGGCACAGATACGCAGTATTTT

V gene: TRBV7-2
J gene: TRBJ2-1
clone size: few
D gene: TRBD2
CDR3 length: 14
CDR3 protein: CASSPGTSGDKQFF
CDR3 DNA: TGTGCCAGCAGCCCTGGGACTAGCGGGGATAAGCAGTTCTTC

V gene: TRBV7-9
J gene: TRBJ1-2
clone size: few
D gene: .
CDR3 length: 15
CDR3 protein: CASSLRRSKGLGYTF
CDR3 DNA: TGTGCCAGCAGCTTACGCAGGAGTAAGGGTCTCGGCTACACCTTC

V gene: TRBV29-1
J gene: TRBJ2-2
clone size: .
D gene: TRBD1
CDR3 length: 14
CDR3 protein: CSATGTGQTGELFF
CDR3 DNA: TGCAGCGCTACCGGGACAGGGCAGACCGGGGAGCTGTTTTTT

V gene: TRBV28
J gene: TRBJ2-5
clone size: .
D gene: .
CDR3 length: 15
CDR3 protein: CASSFPAGKEETQYF
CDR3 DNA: TGTGCCAGCAGTTTCCCGGCAGGGAAGGAAGAGACCCAGTACTTC

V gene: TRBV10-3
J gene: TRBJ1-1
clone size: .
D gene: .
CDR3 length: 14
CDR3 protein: CAISAGEKNTEAFF
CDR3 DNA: TGTGCCATCAGTGCGGGGGAGAAGAACACTGAAGCTTTCTTT

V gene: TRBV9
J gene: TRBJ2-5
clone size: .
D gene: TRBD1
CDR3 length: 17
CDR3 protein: CASSATGTGPVGETQYF
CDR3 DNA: TGTGCCAGCAGCGCGACCGGGACAGGCCCCGTCGGGGAGACCCAGTACTTC

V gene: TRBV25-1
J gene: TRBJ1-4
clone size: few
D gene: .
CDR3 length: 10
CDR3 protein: CASSREKLFF
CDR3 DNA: TGTGCCAGCAGTCGGGAAAAACTGTTTTTT

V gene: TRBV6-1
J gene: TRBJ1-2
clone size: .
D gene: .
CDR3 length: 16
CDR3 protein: CASSERVQITLYGYTF
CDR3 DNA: TGTGCCAGCAGTGAAAGGGTGCAGATTACCCTCTATGGCTACACCTTC

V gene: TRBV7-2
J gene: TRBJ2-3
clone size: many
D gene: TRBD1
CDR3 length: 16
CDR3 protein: CASSLGGRGWTDTQYF
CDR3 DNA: TGTGCCAGCAGCTTAGGTGGCAGGGGGTGGACGGATACGCAGTATTTT

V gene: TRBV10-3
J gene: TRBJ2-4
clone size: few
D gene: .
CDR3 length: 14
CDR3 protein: CAISTSGAKNIQYF
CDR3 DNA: TGTGCCATCAGTACCTCGGGAGCCAAAAACATTCAGTACTTC

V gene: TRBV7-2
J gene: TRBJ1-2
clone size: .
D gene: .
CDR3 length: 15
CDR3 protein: CASSLIVGLNYGYTF
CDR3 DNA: TGTGCCAGCAGCTTAATAGTGGGCCTGAACTATGGCTACACCTTC

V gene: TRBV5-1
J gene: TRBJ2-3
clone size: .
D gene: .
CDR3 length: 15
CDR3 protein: CASSLRGYSTDTQYF
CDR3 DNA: TGCGCCAGCAGCTTGAGGGGCTATAGCACAGATACGCAGTATTTT

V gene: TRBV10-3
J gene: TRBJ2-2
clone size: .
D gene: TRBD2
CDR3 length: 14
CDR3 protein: CAIEGTSGSGELFF
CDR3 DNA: TGTGCCATCGAAGGGACTAGCGGAAGCGGGGAGCTGTTTTTT

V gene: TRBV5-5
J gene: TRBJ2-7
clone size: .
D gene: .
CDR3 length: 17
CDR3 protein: CASSPIPSNRRGMEQYF
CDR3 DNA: TGTGCCAGCAGTCCAATTCCCTCTAACAGGAGGGGGATGGAGCAGTACTTC

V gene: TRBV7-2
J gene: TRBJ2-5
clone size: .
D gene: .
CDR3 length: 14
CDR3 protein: CASSLNWSPETQYF
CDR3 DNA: TGTGCCAGCAGCTTAAACTGGAGCCCGGAGACCCAGTACTTC

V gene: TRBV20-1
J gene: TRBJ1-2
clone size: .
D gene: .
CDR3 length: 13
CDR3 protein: CSARAPTGYGYTF
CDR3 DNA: TGCAGTGCTAGGGCCCCTACGGGCTATGGCTACACCTTC

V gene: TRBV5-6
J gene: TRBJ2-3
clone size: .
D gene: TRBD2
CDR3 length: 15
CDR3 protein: CASSFVGGSTDTQYF
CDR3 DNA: TGTGCCAGCAGCTTTGTGGGGGGGAGCACAGATACGCAGTATTTT

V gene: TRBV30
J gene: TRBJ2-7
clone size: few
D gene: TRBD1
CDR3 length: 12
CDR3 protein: CAWDRTGYEQYF
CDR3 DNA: TGTGCCTGGGACAGGACAGGCTACGAGCAGTACTTC

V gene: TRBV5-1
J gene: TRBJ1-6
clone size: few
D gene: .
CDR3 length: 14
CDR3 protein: CASSLADQGSPLHF
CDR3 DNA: TGCGCCAGCAGCTTGGCGGACCAGGGTTCACCCCTCCACTTT

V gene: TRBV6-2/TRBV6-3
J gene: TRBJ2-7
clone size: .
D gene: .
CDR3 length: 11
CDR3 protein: CAITARGEQYF
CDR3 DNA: TGTGCCATCACCGCGCGGGGCGAGCAGTACTTC

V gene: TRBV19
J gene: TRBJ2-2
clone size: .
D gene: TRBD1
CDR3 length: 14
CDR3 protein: CASISATGAGELFF
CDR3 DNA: TGTGCCAGCATTTCCGCGACAGGGGCCGGGGAGCTGTTTTTT

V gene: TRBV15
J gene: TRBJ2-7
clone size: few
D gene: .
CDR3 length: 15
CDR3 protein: CATSRDTGDFYEQYF
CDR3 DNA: TGTGCCACCAGCAGGGACACAGGTGACTTCTACGAGCAGTACTTC

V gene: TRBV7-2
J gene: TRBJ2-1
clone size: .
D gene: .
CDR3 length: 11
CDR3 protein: CASTTLREQFF
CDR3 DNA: TGTGCCAGCACGACTCTCCGGGAGCAGTTCTTC

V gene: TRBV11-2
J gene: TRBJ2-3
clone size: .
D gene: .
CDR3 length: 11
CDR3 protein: CASSPSYTQYF
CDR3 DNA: TGTGCCAGCAGCCCCAGTTATACGCAGTATTTT

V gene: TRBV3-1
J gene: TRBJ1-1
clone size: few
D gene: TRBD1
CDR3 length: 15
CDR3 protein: CASSQGRTGNTEAFF
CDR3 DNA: TGTGCCAGCAGCCAAGGCCGGACAGGGAACACTGAAGCTTTCTTT

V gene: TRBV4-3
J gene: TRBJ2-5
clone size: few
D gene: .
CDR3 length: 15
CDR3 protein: CASSQDTARGETQYF
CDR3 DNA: TGCGCCAGCAGCCAAGATACGGCTAGAGGAGAGACCCAGTACTTC

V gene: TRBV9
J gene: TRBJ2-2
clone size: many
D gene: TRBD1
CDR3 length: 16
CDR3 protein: CASSDNAMRGQGELFF
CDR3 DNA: TGTGCCAGCAGCGACAACGCGATGAGGGGGCAGGGGGAGCTGTTTTTT